This T cell receptor (beta chain) came from a study of Tregs in tolerant kidney transplant recipients. Study as a whole: After B cell culture, CD4+CD8-CD25+CD127- and CD4+CD8-4-1BB+CD40L- cells were sorted. Findings and caveats of the study: Antigen-driven expansion was suggested because donor-specific Tregs expanded more than all Tregs in tolerant patients.

The CDR3 extends over 15 amino acids. Trimming took 6 bases from V and 0 from J, leaving 11 bases between them. CDR1 and CDR2 (germline): MRHNA, SNTAGT. In the case of this clone: What it binds is unknown.

The table came from immunoSEQ multiplex PCR; TCRdb's copy has only in-frame clones and leaves some out. The sample consists of 9,500 to 11,000 clones, around 90% of them appearing once. This sequence originates from a human patient who received a combined kidney and bone marrow transplant. The V call is TRBV6-4, the J call TRBJ2-2; D might be TRBD2 (6 bases). The sequencing used Tregs from blood cultured with allogeneic cells, collected before the transplant. CDR3 in amino acids: CASRELAANTGELFF. The CDR3 DNA follows: TGTGCCAGCAGAGAACTAGCAGCGAACACCGGGGAGCTGTTTTTT.